This TCR beta chain emerged from a study of a mutant IDH1 vaccine in newly diagnosed glioma. Study-wide background: Following radiotherapy alone, or alongside temozolomide cycles, vaccination was started after an interval of 4-6 weeks. The treated population exhibited a male proportion of about 60%, a female proportion of around 38%, and a mean age of approximately 41 years. Radiotherapy, temozolomide, or both had been given previously, and both were given to most.

Overall study results and limits: Changes in the top peripheral T cell clonotypes seemingly had no bearing on pseudoprogression.

The data were produced by immunoSEQ multiplex PCR, yet TCRdb's version contains in-frame clones alone and is incomplete. The table includes 41,000 or so clones, more than 80% detected once. This CDR3 has 15 amino acids. Germline V lookup: CDR1 MNHEY, CDR2 SMNVEV (reference sequence). V gave up 5 bases and J gave up 1 base, with 14 bases separating them. To note about this clone: What it binds is not known.

Time point described: week 35, safety follow-up. Doses of 300 ug of mutant IDH1 20-mer peptide were given with topical imiquimod. The sequenced sample was PBMCs, obtained from a glioma patient whose treatment included an IDH1 peptide vaccine. This receptor was obtained from a man aged 40-55 years with glioma. The V call is TRBV27, the J call TRBJ1-1, with no clear D. This CDR3 reads CASSLRREGNTEAFF. As DNA, the CDR3 is TGTGCCAGCAGTCTAAGACGGGAAGGGAACACTGAAGCTTTCTTT.